The following is a TCR beta chain sequence with its context. As yet, its antigen is unknown. This record belongs to a study of CXCR3-negative and CXCR3-positive naive CD8 T cells. Overall study: The libraries together contributed approximately 150 million TRB reads, each supplying about 1.5 +/- 0.3 million.

Naivety in CD8+ T cells corresponded to a CD45RO-CCR7+CD27+CD95- phenotype. Broader study findings: Naive subsets showed comparable surface CD5, and TCR interaction strength was also inferred from TRB CDR3 physicochemistry. Naive cells that were CXCR3-positive had more hydrophobic TRB CDR3s (compared with CXCR3-negative naive cells). Comparably high diversity was seen in both naive subsets, and much lower diversity in memory CD8+ cells.

All TRB cDNA libraries came from 5' RACE performed with UMI labels. No DNA is given; TCRdb re-called the 5' RACE reads and lists each CDR3 protein once. The table lists about 89,000 distinct CDR3 sequences. Sequencing was done on a sample of naive CXCR3+ CD8+ T cells from blood. Described subset: CD45RO-CCR7+CD27+CD95- naive CD8+ T cells expressing CXCR3 (TNR3+). The sequence was obtained from a human donor in good health. Some clones in this sample may be carry-over from other donors' samples.

CDR3 in amino acids: CSARPWGQGADEQYF. The chain joins TRBV20-1 to TRBJ2-7; TCRdb picks TRBD1, but there is no DNA to check that call. This CDR3 contains 15 residues. From germline, CDR1 is DFQATT and CDR2 SNEGSKA (reference sequence).